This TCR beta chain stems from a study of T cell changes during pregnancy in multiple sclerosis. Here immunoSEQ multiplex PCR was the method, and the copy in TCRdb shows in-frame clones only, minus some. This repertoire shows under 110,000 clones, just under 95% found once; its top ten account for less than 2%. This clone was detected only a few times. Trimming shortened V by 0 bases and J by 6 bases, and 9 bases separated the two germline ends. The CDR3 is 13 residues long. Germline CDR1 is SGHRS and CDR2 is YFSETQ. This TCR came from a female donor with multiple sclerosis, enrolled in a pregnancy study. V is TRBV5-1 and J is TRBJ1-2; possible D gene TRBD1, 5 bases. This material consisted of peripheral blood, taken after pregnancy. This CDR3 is CASSLGQGDGYTF. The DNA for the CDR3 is TGCGCCAGCAGCTTGGGGCAGGGTGATGGCTACACCTTC.